This T cell receptor beta chain was identified in a study of high-grade serous ovarian cancer treatment subgroups. Looking at the study overall: On average, 14,192 reads and 6,000 to 7,500 unique TCR beta rearrangements were obtained per sample. Study conclusions and caveats: Spatial context was lost because tumors were sequenced in bulk. Different patients shared almost no repertoire; same-patient tumors shared about 0.095 to 0.85. TCR clonal relatedness correlated positively with neoantigen level.

On this clone itself: The antigen remains undetermined.

Tumor samples were taken before definitive surgery or chemotherapy. Germline CDR1 SGHTA, CDR2 FQGNSA. The CDR3 consists of 11 residues. Trimming shortened V by 6 bases and J by 5 bases, and 7 bases separated the two germline ends. Generated by immunoSEQ multiplex PCR, the TCRdb table keeps only in-frame clones and is missing some. The sample carries under 30,000 clones, around 80% recorded once. Material: tumor tissue. The origin of this receptor is a human donor with high-grade serous ovarian cancer. The chain carries TRBV7-2 and TRBJ2-5, with D unclear. This chain's CDR3 is CASRGLETQYF. DNA for the CDR3: TGTGCCAGCAGAGGTCTTGAGACCCAGTACTTC.